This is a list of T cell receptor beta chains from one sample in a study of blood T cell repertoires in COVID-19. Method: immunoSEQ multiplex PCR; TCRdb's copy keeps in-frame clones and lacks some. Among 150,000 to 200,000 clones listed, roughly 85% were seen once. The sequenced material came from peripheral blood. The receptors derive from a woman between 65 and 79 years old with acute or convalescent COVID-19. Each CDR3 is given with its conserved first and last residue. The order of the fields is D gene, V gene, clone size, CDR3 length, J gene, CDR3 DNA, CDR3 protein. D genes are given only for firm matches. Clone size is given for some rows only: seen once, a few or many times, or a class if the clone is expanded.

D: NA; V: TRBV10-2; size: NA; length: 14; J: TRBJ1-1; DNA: TGCGCCAGCAATCCAGGCATGGAGGGTACTGAAGCTTTCTTT; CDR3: CASNPGMEGTEAFF
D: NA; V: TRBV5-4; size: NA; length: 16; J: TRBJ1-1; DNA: TGTGCCAGCAGCCAACAAGGGGCGACAGGGAACACTGAAGCTTTCTTT; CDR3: CASSQQGATGNTEAFF
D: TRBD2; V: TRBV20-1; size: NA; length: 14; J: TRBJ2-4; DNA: TGCAGTGCTAGTCGGGAGGTAGCCAAAAACATTCAGTACTTC; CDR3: CSASREVAKNIQYF
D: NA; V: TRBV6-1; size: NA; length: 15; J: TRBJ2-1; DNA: TGTGCCAGCAGTGAAGATTCGGGACAAATGTATGAGCAGTTCTTC; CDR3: CASSEDSGQMYEQFF
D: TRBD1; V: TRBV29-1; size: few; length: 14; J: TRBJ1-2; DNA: TGCAGCGTTTACACCGGGACAGGGTCATCTGGCTACACCTTC; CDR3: CSVYTGTGSSGYTF
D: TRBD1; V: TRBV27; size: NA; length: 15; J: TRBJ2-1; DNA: TGTGCCAGCAGTTCTCCGGGACAGGGGATCAATGAGCAGTTCTTC; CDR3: CASSSPGQGINEQFF
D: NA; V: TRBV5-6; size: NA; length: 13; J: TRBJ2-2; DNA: TGTGCCAGCAGCTTGGCCGGGTTTGGGGAGCTGTTTTTT; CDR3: CASSLAGFGELFF
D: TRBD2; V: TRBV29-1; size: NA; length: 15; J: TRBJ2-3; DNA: TGCAGCGCCGGTGGGGCTAGCGGGTTTTCAGATACGCAGTATTTT; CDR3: CSAGGASGFSDTQYF
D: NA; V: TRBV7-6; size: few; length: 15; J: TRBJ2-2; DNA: TGTGCCAGCAGCTTAGGGACAAGGAACACCGGGGAGCTGTTTTTT; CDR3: CASSLGTRNTGELFF
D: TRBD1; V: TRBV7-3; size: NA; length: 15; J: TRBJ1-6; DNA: TGTGCCAGCAGCTTAACGGGACAGGGTTATTCACCCCTCCACTTT; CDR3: CASSLTGQGYSPLHF
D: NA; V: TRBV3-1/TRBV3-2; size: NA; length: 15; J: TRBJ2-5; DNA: TGTGCCAGCAGCCAAGTGTCTGGGCTAGCCGGGACCCAGTACTTC; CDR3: CASSQVSGLAGTQYF
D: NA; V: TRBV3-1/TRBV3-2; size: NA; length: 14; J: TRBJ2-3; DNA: TGTGCCAGCAGCCAAGACAGGATAAAAGATACGCAGTATTTT; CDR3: CASSQDRIKDTQYF
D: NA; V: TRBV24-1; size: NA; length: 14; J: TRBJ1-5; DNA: TGTGCCACCAGTGGATCCCAGGCTAATCAGCCCCAGCATTTT; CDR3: CATSGSQANQPQHF
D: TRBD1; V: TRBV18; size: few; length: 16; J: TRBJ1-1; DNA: TGTGCCAGCTCACCAGATAGAACAGGGGCCTGGGCTGAAGCTTTCTTT; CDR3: CASSPDRTGAWAEAFF
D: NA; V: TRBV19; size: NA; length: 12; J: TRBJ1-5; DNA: TGTGCCAGTTCTACAGGGAGTCAGCCCCAGCATTTT; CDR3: CASSTGSQPQHF
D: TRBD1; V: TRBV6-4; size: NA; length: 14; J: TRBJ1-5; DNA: TGTGCCAGCAGTTTGACAGGGGTTGGAGAGCCCCAGCATTTT; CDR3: CASSLTGVGEPQHF
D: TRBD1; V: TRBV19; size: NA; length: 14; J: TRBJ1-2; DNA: TGTGCCAGTAGCCCGGGACAGGGGACTTGGGGCTACACCTTC; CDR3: CASSPGQGTWGYTF
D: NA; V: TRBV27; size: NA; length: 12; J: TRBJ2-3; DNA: TGTGCCAGCAGTCCCGGCACAGATACGCAGTATTTT; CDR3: CASSPGTDTQYF
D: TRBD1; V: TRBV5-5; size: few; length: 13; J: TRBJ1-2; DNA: TGTGCCAGCAGCACCGACAGGGCAGCTGGCTACACCTTC; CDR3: CASSTDRAAGYTF
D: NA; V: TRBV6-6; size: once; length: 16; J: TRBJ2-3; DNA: TGTGCCAGCAGTTATGGACAGCTCACCACTACAGATACGCAGTATTTT; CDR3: CASSYGQLTTTDTQYF
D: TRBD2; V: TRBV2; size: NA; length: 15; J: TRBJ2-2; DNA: TGTGCCAGCCGGCGGGGGACCCGCCGGGACGGGGAGCTGTTTTTT; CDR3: CASRRGTRRDGELFF